These 5 T cell receptor beta chains were all obtained from the same sample, sequenced in a study of graft-versus-host responses after intestinal transplantation (dated by TCRdb to about 2021). Dithiothreitol, EDTA incubations and collagenase D digestion were used to isolate intraepithelial and lamina propria lymphocytes from graft specimens. The library came from the immunoSEQ multiplex PCR assay. TCRdb provides this immuneACCESS table in a form limited to in-frame rearrangements. Some clones are lacking; in checked studies, under half of them reflect an unresolved V gene, and why the rest are absent is not known. The table for this sample lists 29,000 or so clones; over 60% of them were counted only once. The ten largest clones add up to less than 4% of the sample. The source material was ileum tissue, sampled 98 days after intestinal transplantation. The receptors derive from a human patient who received an intestinal transplant, so some T cells may come from the graft donor.

The V call is TRBV27, the J call TRBJ2-7; either TRBD1 or TRBD2 may fit D (6 bases each). V dropped 3 bases and J dropped 2 bases, with 11 bases sitting between them. CDR3 length: 14 residues. Germline CDR1 MNHEY, CDR2 SMNVEV (reference sequence). DNA for the CDR3: TGTGCCAGCAGTTTCTCGCGGGACACCTACGAGCAGTACTTC. Translated, it gives CASSFSRDTYEQYF.

This chain connects TRBV6-5 to TRBJ2-5; TRBD2 aligns across 9 bases. In germline, CDR1 is MNHEY, CDR2 SVGAGI. This CDR3 is 14 amino acids long. V gave up 8 bases and J gave up 2 bases; unmatched junction bases: 6. In nucleotides, the CDR3 is TGTGCCAGCGCGGCTAGCGGGGAACAAGAGACCCAGTACTTC. This encodes CASAASGEQETQYF.

The rearrangement joins TRBV13 to TRBJ1-1; D uncertain. CDR1 is PRHDT, CDR2 FYEKMQ, per germline (reference sequence). The CDR3 covers 12 residues. V lost 5 bases, J lost 1 base, and 5 bases lay in between. The CDR3 DNA follows: TGTGCCAGCAGCAAACAGAACACTGAAGCTTTCTTT. This sequence encodes CASSKQNTEAFF.

This sequence joins TRBV2 and TRBJ2-5; 7 nucleotides line up with TRBD1. V trimming: 3 bases; J trimming: 5 bases; junction bases outside the gene matches: 12. CDR1 is SNHLY and CDR2 is FYNNEI in the germline V gene. The CDR3 runs to 16 residues. CDR3 sequence reads: CASSEVLLTGSETQYF. In nucleotides, the CDR3 is TGTGCCAGCAGTGAGGTACTTCTGACAGGGTCGGAGACCCAGTACTTC.

The V call is TRBV6-1, the J call TRBJ2-7; TRBD2 is a possible D gene (7 bases). Looked up from germline, CDR1 is MNHNS and CDR2 is SASEGT. Trimming removed 7 bases from V and 4 bases from J, with 17 bases in between. CDR3 length equals 14 residues. In DNA, the CDR3 is TGTGCCAGCACTGTAGGACGGGGGGCGTACGAGCAGTACTTC. The encoded protein is CASTVGRGAYEQYF.